The TCR beta chain described here comes from a study of shared clonotypes between healthy human individuals. The data were produced by immunoSEQ multiplex PCR, yet TCRdb's version contains in-frame clones alone and is incomplete. The sample has approximately 2.5 million clones, 80% to 95% seen once; the top ten hold around 0.4%. V lost 5 bases and J lost 1; bases outside the gene matches: 6. The CDR3 totals 15 residues. CDR1 is LNHDA and CDR2 is SQIVND in the germline V gene (reference sequence). Sequencing was done on a sample of naive CD4+ T cells from PBMCs. The subset is: CD45RA+ positively selected. The chain uses TRBV19 and TRBJ2-3; TRBD2 matches at 7 bases. The receptor's source is a man aged 18 to 35 in good health. Some clones in this sample may be carry-over from other donors' samples. The DNA for the CDR3 is TGTGCCAGTAGTTCCAGACTAGCAGGCACAGATACGCAGTATTTT. Amino acids: CASSSRLAGTDTQYF.